This T cell receptor (beta chain) was documented in a study of high-grade serous ovarian cancer treatment subgroups. As for the study in general: On average, roughly 14,000 reads and roughly 7,000 unique TCR beta rearrangements were obtained per sample.

This clone was counted between two and nine times. The target antigen is unknown. The tumor samples were collected prior to definitive surgery or chemotherapy. Trimming took 5 bases from V and 0 from J, leaving 7 bases between them. The CDR3 length is 14 residues. Germline assignment: CDR1 MNHNY and CDR2 SVGAGI (reference sequence). General study findings and limits: Higher neoantigen levels went with greater TCR clonal relatedness. Tumors within one patient showed repertoire similarity of roughly 0.1 to 0.79. CDR1 and CDR2 were left unanalyzed; analyses focused on CDR3.

Profiled with immunoSEQ multiplex PCR; TCRdb holds only in-frame clones, not every one. The data show thousands of clones, about three quarters seen once. The chain joins TRBV6-6 to TRBJ1-4, with D hard to call. Source material: tumor tissue. The TCR comes from a human donor with high-grade serous ovarian cancer. Written as DNA, the CDR3 is TGTGCCAGCAGTCACACTGCAACTAATGAAAAACTGTTTTTT. It encodes CASSHTATNEKLFF.